The T cell receptor beta chain described here comes from a study of technical replicates of blood from a few donors. Measured with immunoSEQ multiplex PCR; TCRdb has only the in-frame clones, and not every one. Among 65,000 to 80,000 clones, around 95% were seen once, and the ten largest hold approximately 0.26%. CDR1 is SGHRS and CDR2 is YFSETQ in the germline V gene. V lost 0 bases and J 2 bases, leaving 6 bases between the germline ends. This CDR3 has 14 residues. This clonotype originated in a human donor in good health. Input material: T cells isolated from PBMCs. This chain links TRBV5-1 with TRBJ1-3, with a possible D match to TRBD1 (6 bases). Written as DNA, the CDR3 is TGCGCCAGCAGCTTGGGACAGGCTGGAAACACCATATATTTT. As protein: CASSLGQAGNTIYF.